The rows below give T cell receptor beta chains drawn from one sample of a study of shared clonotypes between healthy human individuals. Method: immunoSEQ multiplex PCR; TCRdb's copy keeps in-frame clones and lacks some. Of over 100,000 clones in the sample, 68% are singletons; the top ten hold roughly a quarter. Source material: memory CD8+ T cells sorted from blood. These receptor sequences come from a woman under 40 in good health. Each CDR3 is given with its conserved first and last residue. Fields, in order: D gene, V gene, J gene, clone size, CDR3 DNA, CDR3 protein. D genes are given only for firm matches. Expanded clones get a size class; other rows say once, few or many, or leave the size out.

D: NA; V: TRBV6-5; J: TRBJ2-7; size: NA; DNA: TGTGCCAGCAGTTACTCGTCGGCAGCCTTAACCTACGAGCAGTACTTC; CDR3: CASSYSSAALTYEQYF
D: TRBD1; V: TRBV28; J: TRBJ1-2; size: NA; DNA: TGTGCCAGCAGCCTGGGGTCAGGGGGCTTGGGCTATGGCTACACCTTC; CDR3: CASSLGSGGLGYGYTF
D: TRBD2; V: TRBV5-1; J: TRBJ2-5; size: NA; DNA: TGCGCCAGCAGCTTGGTACGGGCTAGCGGAAAAGAGACCCAGTACTTC; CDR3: CASSLVRASGKETQYF
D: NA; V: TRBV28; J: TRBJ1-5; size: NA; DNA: TGTGCCAGCAGTTTCTTGACCCATCAGCCCCAGCATTTT; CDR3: CASSFLTHQPQHF
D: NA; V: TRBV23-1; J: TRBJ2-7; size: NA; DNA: TGCGCCAGCAGTCCAGTCTCGGACAGAGCCTACGAGCAGTACTTC; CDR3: CASSPVSDRAYEQYF
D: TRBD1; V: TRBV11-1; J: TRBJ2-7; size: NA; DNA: TGTGCCAGCAGCTTAGCTGGGACAGGACTCTCCTACGAGCAGTACTTC; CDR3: CASSLAGTGLSYEQYF
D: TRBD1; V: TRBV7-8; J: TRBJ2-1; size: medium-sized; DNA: TGTGCCAGCAGCCCGAGACAGGGTCCGACCAATGAGCAGTTCTTC; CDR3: CASSPRQGPTNEQFF
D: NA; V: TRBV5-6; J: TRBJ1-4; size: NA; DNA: TGTGCCAGCAGCTTGGCGATGGACAGAGGTTATAATGAAAAACTGTTTTTT; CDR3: CASSLAMDRGYNEKLFF
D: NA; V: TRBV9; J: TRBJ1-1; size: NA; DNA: TGTGCCAGCAGCGTAAGTTGGGGTGGGACTGAAGCTTTCTTT; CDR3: CASSVSWGGTEAFF
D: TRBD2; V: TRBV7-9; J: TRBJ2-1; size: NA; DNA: TGTGCCAGCAGCCTAGGACCCATTCGACTAGCTGTGACTGAGCAGTTCTTC; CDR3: CASSLGPIRLAVTEQFF
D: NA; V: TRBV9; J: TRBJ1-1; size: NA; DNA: TGTGCCAGCAGCGAGGAGGGAGTGAACACTGAAGCTTTCTTT; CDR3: CASSEEGVNTEAFF
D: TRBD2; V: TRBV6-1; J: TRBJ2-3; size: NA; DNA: TGTGCCAGCAGTGGGGTAGCGGGAGCGCGCACAGATACGCAGTATTTT; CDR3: CASSGVAGARTDTQYF
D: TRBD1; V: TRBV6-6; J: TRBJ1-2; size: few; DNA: TGTGCCAGCAGTGGGACAGGGTACAATGGCTACACCTTC; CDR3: CASSGTGYNGYTF
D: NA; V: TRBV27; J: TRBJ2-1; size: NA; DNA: TGTGCCAGCAGTTTCCCTAGCTCTGAGCAGTTCTTC; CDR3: CASSFPSSEQFF
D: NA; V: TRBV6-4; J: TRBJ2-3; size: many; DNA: TGTGCCAGCAGTGAGGGGGCAGGTAGCACAGATACGCAGTATTTT; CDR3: CASSEGAGSTDTQYF
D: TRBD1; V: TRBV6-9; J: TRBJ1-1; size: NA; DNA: TGTGCCAGCAGTTACACAGGGGAGAACACTGAAGCTTTCTTT; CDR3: CASSYTGENTEAFF
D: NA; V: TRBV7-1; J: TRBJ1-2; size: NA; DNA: TGTGCCAGCAGCTTAATGCAGGGAGCTAACTATGGCTACACCTTC; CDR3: CASSLMQGANYGYTF
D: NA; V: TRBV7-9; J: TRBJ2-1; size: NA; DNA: TGTGCCAGCAGGTCGGACCCAAGACACAATGAGCAGTTCTTC; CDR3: CASRSDPRHNEQFF
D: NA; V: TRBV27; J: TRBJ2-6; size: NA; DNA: TGTGCCAGCAGTTTATCTACCGGCTGGGCTGGGGCCAACGTCCTGACTTTC; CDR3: CASSLSTGWAGANVLTF
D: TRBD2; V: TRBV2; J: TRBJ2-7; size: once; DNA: TGTGCCAGCAGTGGGGAGGGGCAGGGACTGTACGAGCAGTACTTC; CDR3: CASSGEGQGLYEQYF
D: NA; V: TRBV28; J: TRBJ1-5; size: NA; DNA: TGTGCCAGCAGTCCAAATTCTGGGCCCCAGCGGCCCCAGCATTTT; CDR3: CASSPNSGPQRPQHF
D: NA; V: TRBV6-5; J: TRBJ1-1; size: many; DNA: TGTGCCAGCAGTTACTCGATGCGGGGGGGCACTGAAGCTTTCTTT; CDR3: CASSYSMRGGTEAFF
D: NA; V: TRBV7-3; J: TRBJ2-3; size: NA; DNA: TGTGCCAGCAGCTTAAGTTCGGTAATCCGCACAGATACGCAGTATTTT; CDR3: CASSLSSVIRTDTQYF
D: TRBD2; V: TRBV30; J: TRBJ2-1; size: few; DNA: TGTGCCGGACTAGCGCCTGACTACAATGAGCAGTTCTTC; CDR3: CAGLAPDYNEQFF
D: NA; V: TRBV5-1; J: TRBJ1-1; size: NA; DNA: TGCGCCAGCAGCAGTTGGCGGGTGAACACTGAAGCTTTCTTT; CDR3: CASSSWRVNTEAFF
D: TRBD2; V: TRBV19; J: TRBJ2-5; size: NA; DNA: TGTGCCAGTAGTACCCTAGCGGGAGTTCCCCAAGAGACCCAGTACTTC; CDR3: CASSTLAGVPQETQYF
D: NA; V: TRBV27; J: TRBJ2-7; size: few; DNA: TGTGCCAGCAGTTTACTTGGGCAGGGGCCCTCCTACGAGCAGTACTTC; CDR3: CASSLLGQGPSYEQYF
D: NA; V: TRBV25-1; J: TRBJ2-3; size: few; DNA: TGTGCCAGCAGTGAAGATGCGGGGACAGATACGCAGTATTTT; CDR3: CASSEDAGTDTQYF
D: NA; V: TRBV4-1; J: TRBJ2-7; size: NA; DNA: TGCGCCAGCAGCCAAGTTGGGATGGGGCGGGGATACTCCTACGAGCAGTACTTC; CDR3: CASSQVGMGRGYSYEQYF
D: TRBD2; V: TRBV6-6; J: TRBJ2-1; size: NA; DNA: TGTGCCAGCAGCCAGGGACTAGCGGGAAACAATGAGCAGTTCTTC; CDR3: CASSQGLAGNNEQFF
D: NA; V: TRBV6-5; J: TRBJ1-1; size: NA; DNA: TGTGCCAGCATCAGAGGACGGTACATGAACACTGAAGCTTTCTTT; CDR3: CASIRGRYMNTEAFF
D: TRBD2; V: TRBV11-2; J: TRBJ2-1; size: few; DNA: TGTGCCAGCAGCTTAGATCTAGCGGGTGGCTACAATGAGCAGTTCTTC; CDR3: CASSLDLAGGYNEQFF
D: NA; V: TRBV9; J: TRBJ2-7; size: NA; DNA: TGTGCCAGCAGCGTAGCTGTAGGGCTCGAGCAGTACTTC; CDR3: CASSVAVGLEQYF
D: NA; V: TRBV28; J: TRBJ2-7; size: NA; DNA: TGTGCCAGCAGTTTAGGAAGGAGGTCAGGGCGGTCCTACGAGCAGTACTTC; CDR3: CASSLGRRSGRSYEQYF
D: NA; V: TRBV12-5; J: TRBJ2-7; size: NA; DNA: TGTGCTAGTGGTTTGAAGGCAGGGAAGTACTTC; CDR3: CASGLKAGKYF
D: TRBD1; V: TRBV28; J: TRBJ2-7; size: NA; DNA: TGTGCCATCCAGTCCGGGACAGGGAATTACGAGCAGTACTTC; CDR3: CAIQSGTGNYEQYF
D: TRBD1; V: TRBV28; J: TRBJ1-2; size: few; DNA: TGTGCCAGCAATCCGGGACAGGGACACCTCTATGGCTACACCTTC; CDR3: CASNPGQGHLYGYTF
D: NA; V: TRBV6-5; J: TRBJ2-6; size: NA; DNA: TGTGCCAGCAGTAAGGTCTCTGGGGCCAACGTCCTGACTTTC; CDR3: CASSKVSGANVLTF
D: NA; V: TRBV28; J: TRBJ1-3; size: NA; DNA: TGTGCCAGCAGTTTCTTGACGAATGGAAACACCATATATTTT; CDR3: CASSFLTNGNTIYF
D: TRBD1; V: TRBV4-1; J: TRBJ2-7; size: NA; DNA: TGCGCCAGCAGCAGACGGGACAGACCTTCCTACGAGCAGTACTTC; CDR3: CASSRRDRPSYEQYF
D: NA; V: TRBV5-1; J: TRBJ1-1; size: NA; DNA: TGCGCCAGCAGCTTGGAGATTTTCTGGCCCTTGAACACTGAAGCTTTCTTT; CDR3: CASSLEIFWPLNTEAFF